The rows below give T cell receptor beta chains drawn from one sample of a study of early T cells in non-severe SARS-CoV-2 infection. A single record per CDR3 protein comes from TCRdb applying MiXCR to the 5' RACE reads. The sample lists approximately 81,000 distinct CDR3 sequences, less than 15% occurring once. Sequencing used whole blood. The receptors originated from an adult who was a healthcare worker with PCR-confirmed SARS-CoV-2 infection or an uninfected control (not recorded which). Both conserved end residues are part of each CDR3. D genes are given only for firm matches. Clone size, where shown, is once, few, many, or a class for clones that have expanded.

TRBJ2-2 | NA | NA | TRBV11-2 | TGTGCCAGCAGTAACACCGGGGAGCTGTTTTTT | CASSNTGELFF
TRBJ1-2 | NA | NA | TRBV19 | TGTGCCAGTAGTACTGGGACACCACCTAACTATGGCTACACCTTC | CASSTGTPPNYGYTF
TRBJ2-1 | many | NA | TRBV9 | TGTGCCAGCAGCGTGGGCCGTTACAATGAGCAGTTCTTC | CASSVGRYNEQFF
TRBJ2-3 | NA | NA | TRBV6-6 | TGTGCCAGCAGCTCGTCTCCGGGGGTAGGAGGCACAGATACGCAGTATTTT | CASSSSPGVGGTDTQYF
TRBJ2-3 | NA | TRBD1 | TRBV29-1 | TGCAGCGTTGAAGAGGGAGGACAGGGGGATCGCGCAGATACGCAGTATTTT | CSVEEGGQGDRADTQYF
TRBJ2-7 | few | TRBD1 | TRBV20-1 | TGCAGTGCTAGAGCGTTTGGGACAGGGGGCATTGAGCAGTACTTC | CSARAFGTGGIEQYF
TRBJ2-2 | NA | NA | TRBV29-1 | TGCAGCGTCCCCTTGGCCCGGGAGCTGTTTTTT | CSVPLARELFF
TRBJ1-1 | few | NA | TRBV2 | TGTGCCAGCAGTGGACAGCTAGGGAACACTGAAGCTTTCTTT | CASSGQLGNTEAFF
TRBJ1-2 | many | NA | TRBV20-1 | TGCAGTGCTAGAGTATGGGGATTTAACTATGGCTACACCTTC | CSARVWGFNYGYTF
TRBJ2-5 | NA | NA | TRBV5-1 | TGCGCCAGCTCACAGCCCCCCCCCGAGACCCAGTACTTC | CASSQPPPETQYF
TRBJ2-7 | many | NA | TRBV2 | TGTGCCAGCAGTGGGCAGGGCCCCGAGCAGTACTTC | CASSGQGPEQYF
TRBJ2-5 | NA | NA | TRBV10-2 | TGCGCCAGCAGTGACTTAGGAGAGACCCAGTACTTC | CASSDLGETQYF
TRBJ2-5 | few | NA | TRBV7-9 | TGTGCCAGCAGCCGCCAAGAGACCCAGTACTTC | CASSRQETQYF
TRBJ2-7 | NA | NA | TRBV28 | TGTGCCAGCAGTCCCGACCGATACTACGAGCAGTACTTC | CASSPDRYYEQYF
TRBJ2-1 | NA | TRBD2 | TRBV27 | TGTGCCAGCAGCGGGACTAGGGGTCAGAGCTCCTACAATGAGCAGTTCTTC | CASSGTRGQSSYNEQFF
TRBJ1-1 | NA | NA | TRBV2 | TGTGCCAGCAGTGAAACCGGGGATCCTGAAGCTTTCTTT | CASSETGDPEAFF
TRBJ1-5 | few | TRBD1 | TRBV20-1 | TGCAGTGCTAGAGAAACAGGGGGTATCAATCAGCCCCAGCATTTT | CSARETGGINQPQHF
TRBJ1-2 | many | NA | TRBV20-1 | TGCAGTGCTAGTGGAAGGACTCGGGATGGCTACACCTTC | CSASGRTRDGYTF
TRBJ2-5 | few | NA | TRBV14 | TGTGCCAGCAGCCGGCCGGGAGCTCAGGGGACCCAGTACTTC | CASSRPGAQGTQYF
TRBJ2-3 | many | TRBD2 | TRBV4-2 | TGTGCCAGCAGCTTTAGCGGGGAGGGGACAGATACGCAGTATTTT | CASSFSGEGTDTQYF
TRBJ2-3 | many | NA | TRBV6-2/TRBV6-3 | TGTGCCAGCAGCTCTCCCAATACGCAGTATTTT | CASSSPNTQYF
TRBJ1-2 | NA | NA | TRBV4-1 | TGCGCCAGCAGCGAGAGAAAGGGAAGCTATGGCTACACCTTC | CASSERKGSYGYTF
TRBJ2-1 | NA | TRBD1 | TRBV28 | TGTGCCAGCAGTTTATGGGACAGGAGGATCCGGTTCTTC | CASSLWDRRIRFF
TRBJ2-5 | NA | TRBD2 | TRBV4-1 | TGCGCCAGCAGCCAAGATTTAGCGGGGGGAGGAGAGACCCAGTACTTC | CASSQDLAGGGETQYF
TRBJ2-1 | many | NA | TRBV4-1 | TGCGCCAGCAGCCAACACACAACTATCTCCTACAATGAGCAGTTCTTC | CASSQHTTISYNEQFF
TRBJ1-1 | NA | NA | TRBV12-3/TRBV12-4 | TGTGCCAGCACCGCACGGTCTGAAGCTTTCTTT | CASTARSEAFF
TRBJ2-1 | few | NA | TRBV7-8 | TGTGCCAGCAGCTTATCGCGTTCCTACAATGAGCAGTTCTTC | CASSLSRSYNEQFF
TRBJ1-2 | few | TRBD1 | TRBV28 | TGTGCCAGCAGTCCACACGGGACAGGGTATGGCTACACCTTC | CASSPHGTGYGYTF
TRBJ1-1 | NA | NA | TRBV5-1 | TGCGCCAGCAGCTTGGCGCCGACCACTGAAGCTTTCTTT | CASSLAPTTEAFF
TRBJ2-7 | few | TRBD2 | TRBV4-1 | TGCACCAGCAGCCAAGGCTTGGCGGCAGCGGGGGGGGACGAGCAGTACTTC | CTSSQGLAAAGGDEQYF
TRBJ2-1 | few | TRBD1 | TRBV12-3/TRBV12-4 | TGTGCCAGCAGCAGCAGGGGGAGCTCCTACAATGAGCAGTTCTTC | CASSSRGSSYNEQFF
TRBJ1-5 | NA | NA | TRBV4-1 | TGCGCCAGCAGCCAAGCGGCCGGCAATCAGCCCCAGCATTTT | CASSQAAGNQPQHF
TRBJ2-7 | many | NA | TRBV7-7 | TGTGCTAGCAGCTCCGCGCCGACAGGGAGGAGGGAGCAGTACTTC | CASSSAPTGRREQYF
TRBJ2-1 | NA | NA | TRBV20-1 | TGCAGTGCTAGGCCCCCTGGATACAATGAGCAGTTCTTC | CSARPPGYNEQFF
TRBJ2-3 | NA | NA | TRBV2 | TGTGCCAGCTTTGAGGGAACTACAGATACGCAGTATTTT | CASFEGTTDTQYF
TRBJ2-7 | NA | TRBD2 | TRBV5-1 | TGCGCCAGCAGTCTCGCGGGGGGCAGTCCCTACGAGCAGTACTTC | CASSLAGGSPYEQYF
TRBJ1-2 | few | NA | TRBV29-1 | TGCAGCGTTGAAGTCAACTATGGCTACACCTTC | CSVEVNYGYTF